This TCR beta chain appears in the sequencing data of a study of shared clonotypes between healthy human individuals (dated by TCRdb to 2020 to 2022). Background for the entire study: The cohort included three men and two women between 18 and 49 years of age. For each donor, CD4 naive and CD4 memory were each given three plates, CD8 naive was given two plates, and CD8 memory was given one plate. The study deeply sequenced blood TCR repertoires of about 5 healthy adults to estimate repertoire size and the extent of clonotype sharing between individuals. To increase sequencing depth and limit assay-specific biases, different laboratories used diverse techniques to prepare libraries and sequence TCR repertoires. Leukapheresis yielded between about 0.94 and 8.9 billion PBMCs per donor. The full study reports these points: Across a handful of donors, around 5.4% of naive CD4, approximately 3.5% of naive CD8, 2% to 2.5% of memory CD4, and 0.4% of memory CD8 clonotypes were shared. The small number of donors limited the genetic and exposure-history diversity represented. Higher generation probabilities were observed for clonotypes shared by all four sorted-subset donors than for non-shared clonotypes. Pairwise subsampling led to the expectation that sequencing depth would affect the degree of clonotype sharing among donors. Even with the large sequencing depth, rarefaction of the sorted-subset datasets indicated that sequencing was incomplete. Sampling was restricted to blood, and TCR repertoires in tissue are likely to differ from TCR repertoires in blood. Estimated clonotype richness was generally larger for naive than for memory subsets.

The donors were healthy, HIV-negative adults who had no recently reported acute infections or vaccinations. Every donor was a Caucasian adult living in Nashville, Tennessee, USA. CD4+ T cells were enriched through magnetic negative selection, after which naive cells were positively selected on CD45RA and the remaining negative fraction served as the memory subset. Blood was collected by leukapheresis, and PBMCs were isolated by Ficoll-Histopaque density gradient centrifugation and then cryopreserved in liquid nitrogen vapor phase. Analytical flow cytometry was used to check the purity and quantity of each magnetically sorted T cell population. From each sorted fraction, genomic DNA was isolated and quantified by UV absorbance on a Nanodrop 2000c. For this clone: The antigen it binds to is not known. No base quality information exists; no much larger clone differs at one position.

CDR1 and CDR2, per the germline V gene, are KGHSH and LQKENI. From the cysteine through the phenylalanine, the CDR3 covers 13 amino acids. CDR3 DNA is the only sequence kept; it has 39 bases, read in frame from the first base. Germline trimming amounts to 4 bases on V and 9 bases on J, with 7 as the count of junction bases outside the gene matches. Using the deep immunoSEQ assay, multiplex PCR amplified TCR CDR3 regions from genomic DNA. For each cell subset, the extracted genomic DNA was distributed evenly across all wells of several immunoSEQ 96-well plates, and each plate served as one replicate. For sorted subsets, approximately 210 ng of genomic DNA, equivalent to 25,000 to 35,000 T cell genomes, went into each replicate PCR. Purified libraries were quantified with a Qubit 3.0 fluorometer, sized on a Bioanalyzer 2100, and re-quantified with the KAPA Library Quantification kit. Every immunoSEQ 96-well plate was sequenced on a dedicated single-read 150-cycle Illumina NextSeq 550 flow cell. In the paper's pipeline: The immunoSEQ output contained only junctional sequences without quality scores, so filtering could not match that applied to full-length reads. Sequences were annotated with PyIR, a Python wrapper for IgBLAST v1.9, and V/J genes and CDR3 were assigned using IMGT germline references. Reads were filtered out if the reads had weak V/J assignments (E-value above 1e-6), no CDR3, stop codons, out-of-frame junctions, or ambiguous translated residues. V3J clonotypes were defined as sequences sharing the same inferred V gene, J gene, and CDR3 amino acid sequence. Percentage overlap between repertoires was computed as shared unique clonotypes divided by the size of the smaller repertoire. Three approaches were used to assess repertoire richness: RTK rarefaction, the Chao1 estimator, and Recon v2.1 estimates of unobserved clonotypes. Generation probabilities were computed with OLGA for all TCRbeta clonotypes obtained by the gDNA method from a handful of donors. TCRdb's version of the immuneACCESS table is confined to in-frame rearrangements and falls short of the full clone set. An unresolved V gene accounts for under half of the shortfall where checked; the remainder is of unknown origin. That table supplies the V and J calls and clone size; D and trimming were determined from the DNA. The sample table shows fewer than 1.6 million clones, and approximately 98.5% are seen once. The top ten hold about 0.35% of the sample.

The chain is assembled from TRBV18 and TRBJ2-7; 9 bases in between match TRBD2. The source material was naive CD4+ T cells sorted from blood. The cell subset or site tag for this specimen amounts to: CD45RA+ positively selected. This receptor was identified in a man younger than 45 in good health. The encoded CDR3 is CASSLAGAVRQYF. The DNA reads as follows: TGTGCCAGCTCACTAGCGGGAGCCGTGAGGCAGTACTTC.